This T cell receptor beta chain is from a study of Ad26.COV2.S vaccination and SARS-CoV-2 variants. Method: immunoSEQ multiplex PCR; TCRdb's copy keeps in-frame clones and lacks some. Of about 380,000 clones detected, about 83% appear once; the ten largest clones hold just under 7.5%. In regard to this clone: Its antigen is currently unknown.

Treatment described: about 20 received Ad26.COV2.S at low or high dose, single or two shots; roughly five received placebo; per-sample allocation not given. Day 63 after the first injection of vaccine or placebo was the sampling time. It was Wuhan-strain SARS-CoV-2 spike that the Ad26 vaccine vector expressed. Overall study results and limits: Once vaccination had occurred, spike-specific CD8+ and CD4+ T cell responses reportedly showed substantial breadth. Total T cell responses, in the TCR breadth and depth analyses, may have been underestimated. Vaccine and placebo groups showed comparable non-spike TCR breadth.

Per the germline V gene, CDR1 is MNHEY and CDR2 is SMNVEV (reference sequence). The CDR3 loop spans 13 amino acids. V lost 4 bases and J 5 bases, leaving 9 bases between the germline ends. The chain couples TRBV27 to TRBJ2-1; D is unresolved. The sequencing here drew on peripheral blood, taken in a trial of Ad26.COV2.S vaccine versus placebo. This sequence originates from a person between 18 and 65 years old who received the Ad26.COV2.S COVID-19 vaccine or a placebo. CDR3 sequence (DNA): TGTGCCAGCAGTTGGCTGTCAGACAATGAGCAGTTCTTC. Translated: CASSWLSDNEQFF.